A selection of T cell receptor beta chains follows, all from one sample in a study of T cell changes during pregnancy in multiple sclerosis. This table comes from immunoSEQ multiplex PCR, and its TCRdb copy is limited to in-frame clones, with some not included. The table includes approximately 93,000 clones, around 90% detected once. The sample here was peripheral blood, taken in the first trimester of pregnancy. These receptors all stem from a female donor in good health, enrolled as a control in a pregnancy study. Each CDR3 is given with its conserved first and last residue. Each record gives: D gene, V gene, J gene, CDR3 DNA, CDR3 protein. D genes are given only for firm matches.

TRBD1	TRBV6-5	TRBJ1-6	TGTGCCAGCAGTTCTGGGACAGGGGTGAATTCACCCCTCCACTTT	CASSSGTGVNSPLHF
TRBD2	TRBV5-6	TRBJ2-7	TGTGCCAGCAGCTCCCGAGCGGGGGGTTCATACTACGAGCAGTACTTC	CASSSRAGGSYYEQYF
-	TRBV28	TRBJ1-1	TGTGCCAGCAACTGGGGGCCCCTGAACACTGAAGCTTTCTTT	CASNWGPLNTEAFF
TRBD1	TRBV15	TRBJ2-2	TGTGCCACCAGCGGGACAGGGGACACCGGGGAGCTGTTTTTT	CATSGTGDTGELFF
-	TRBV2	TRBJ1-1	TGTGCCAGCAGTGAAGCGGGGTTGGGGGGAAACACTGAAGCTTTCTTT	CASSEAGLGGNTEAFF
-	TRBV28	TRBJ2-4	TGTGCCAGCAGTTTATCCTGGGGGGATCTTGAAAACATTCAGTACTTC	CASSLSWGDLENIQYF
-	TRBV20-1	TRBJ2-3	TGCAGTGCTAATCTCGATACGCAGTATTTT	CSANLDTQYF
-	TRBV14	TRBJ1-2	TGTGCCAGCAGCCAAGATACGTTCCAGGACTATGGCTACACCTTC	CASSQDTFQDYGYTF
-	TRBV28	TRBJ1-5	TGTGCCAGCAGTTTATCGGGGTATAGTGGGCCCCAGCATTTT	CASSLSGYSGPQHF
-	TRBV5-1	TRBJ2-7	TGCGCCAGCAGCTTGCTAGGGGGATCCTACGAGCAGTACTTC	CASSLLGGSYEQYF
-	TRBV19	TRBJ1-6	TGTGCCAGTACCCTGACAGGCAGAGGGACACCCCTCCACTTT	CASTLTGRGTPLHF